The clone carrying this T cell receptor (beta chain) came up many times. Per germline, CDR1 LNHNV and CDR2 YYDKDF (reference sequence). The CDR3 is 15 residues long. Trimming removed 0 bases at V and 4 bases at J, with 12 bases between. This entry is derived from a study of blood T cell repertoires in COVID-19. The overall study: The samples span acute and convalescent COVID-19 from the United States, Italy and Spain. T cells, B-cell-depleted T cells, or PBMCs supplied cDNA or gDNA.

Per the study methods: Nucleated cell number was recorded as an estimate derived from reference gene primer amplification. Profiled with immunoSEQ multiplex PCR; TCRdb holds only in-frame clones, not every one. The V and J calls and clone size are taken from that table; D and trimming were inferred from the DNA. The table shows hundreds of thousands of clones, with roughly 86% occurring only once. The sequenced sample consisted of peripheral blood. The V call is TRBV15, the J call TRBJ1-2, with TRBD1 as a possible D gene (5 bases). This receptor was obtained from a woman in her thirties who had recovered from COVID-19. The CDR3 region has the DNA TGTGCCACCAGCAGAGATTCCCAGGGCTCCTATGGCTACACCTTC. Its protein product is CATSRDSQGSYGYTF.